Each of the 2 T cell receptor beta chains below was sequenced from the same sample in a study of blood T cells in healthy people across ages. Then a second PCR, running about 7 to 11 cycles, was carried out with a sample-barcoded 5' primer and a J-beta primer mix. MiXCR was run by TCRdb on the 5' RACE reads, yielding one entry per CDR3 protein. The data contain about 1.4 million distinct CDR3 sequences, approximately 59% of them singletons. The specimen sequenced was blood. The receptors shown here come from a man aged 18 to 30 in good health.

This clonotype was observed at least ten times. The V gene is TRBV7-2, the J gene TRBJ2-7, with D possibly matching TRBD1 (6 bases). Germline CDR1 SGHTA, CDR2 FQGNSA. The V end lost 4 bases, the J end lost 2 bases, and 6 bases lay between the germline ends. This CDR3 comprises 12 residues. The CDR3 DNA is TGTGCCAGCAGCTGGACAGCCTACGAGCAGTACTTC. Protein: CASSWTAYEQYF. Full variable domain (missing parts from reference TRBV7-2 and TRBJ2-7): GAGVSQSPSNKVTEKGKDVELRCDPISGHTALYWYRQSLGQGLEFLIYFQGNSAPDKSGLPSDRFSAERTGGSVSTLTIQRTQQEDSAVYLCASSWTAYEQYFGPGTRLTVT.

The chain has TRBV15 and TRBJ2-3; tentative D call: TRBD1 (6 bases). The CDR3 loop spans 16 amino acids. CDR1 is LNHNV and CDR2 is YYDKDF in the germline V gene (reference sequence). Trimming took 2 bases from V and 5 from J, leaving 17 bases between them. This CDR3 reads CATSRNHRANVDTQYF. The DNA of the CDR3 is TGTGCCACCAGCAGAAACCACAGGGCTAATGTAGATACGCAGTATTTT.